The clone carrying this TCR beta chain has only a few counts. The antigen remains undetermined. The data were taken from a study of identical twins. TCRdb used MiXCR to reprocess the 5' RACE reads, holding one entry per CDR3 protein. The data contain approximately 94,000 distinct CDR3 sequences, just under 6% of them singletons. Findings of the study overall: For cord blood, abundant beta clonotypes had fewer insertions, unlike memory repertoires, which showed none.

This CDR3 contains 18 residues. Trimming removed 2 bases from V and 3 bases from J; junction bases left unmatched: 13. Germline assignment: CDR1 SGHTS and CDR2 YDEGEE. V usage is TRBV5-8 and J usage is TRBJ2-4, with 8 positions matching TRBD2. This sequence was found in a woman between 45 and 60 years old in good health. The sequencing input was memory T cells sorted from blood. Written as DNA, the CDR3 is TGTGCCAGCAGCTTCAGAGCGGGAGTGGGCAAGTTCAAAAACATTCAGTACTTC. It codes for CASSFRAGVGKFKNIQYF. Full variable domain (missing parts from reference TRBV5-8 and TRBJ2-4): EAGVTQSPTHLIKTRGQQATLRCSPISGHTSVYWYQQALGLGLQFLLWYDEGEERNRGNFPPRFSGRQFPNYSSELNVNALELEDSALYLCASSFRAGVGKFKNIQYFGAGTRLSVL.